A selection of T cell receptor beta chains follows, all from one sample in a study of T cells in Graves' hyperthyroidism and ophthalmopathy. TCRdb re-derived calls from the multiplex PCR reads in MiXCR, one entry per CDR3 protein. The sample gives 640,000 or so distinct CDR3 sequences, roughly 14% of which show up once; roughly 4.3% is in the top ten. The sample comprised blood. The receptors stem from a woman between 40 and 55 years old with Graves' ophthalmopathy. Each CDR3 is given with its conserved first and last residue.

v_call,j_call,cdr3_aa
TRBV20-1,TRBJ2-3,CSATGLAGVVGTDTQYF
TRBV10-3,TRBJ2-7,CAISARQAPTYEQYF
TRBV13,TRBJ2-2,CASSLVDQTGELFF
TRBV29-1,TRBJ2-5,CSVEGSEWETQYF
TRBV28,TRBJ2-7,CASSSVPSSLEQYF
TRBV12-3/TRBV12-4,TRBJ1-2,CASRSGHDYGYTF
TRBV7-2,TRBJ2-1,CASSSPTGISYNEQFF
TRBV10-3,TRBJ2-5,CAISRGNLETQYF
TRBV28,TRBJ2-7,CASLQGGFYEQYF
TRBV25-1,TRBJ1-2,CASSRDILYGYTF